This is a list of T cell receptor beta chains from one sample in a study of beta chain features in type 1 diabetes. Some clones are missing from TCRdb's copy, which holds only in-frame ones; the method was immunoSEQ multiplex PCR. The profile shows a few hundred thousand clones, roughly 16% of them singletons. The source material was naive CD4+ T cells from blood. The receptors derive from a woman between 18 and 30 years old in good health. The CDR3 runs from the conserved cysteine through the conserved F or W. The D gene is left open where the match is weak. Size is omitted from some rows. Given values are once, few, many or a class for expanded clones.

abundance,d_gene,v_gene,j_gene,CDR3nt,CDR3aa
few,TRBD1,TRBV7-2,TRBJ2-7,TGTGCCAGCAGCTTAGGTTCAGGGGGCTCTTACGAGCAGTACTTC,CASSLGSGGSYEQYF
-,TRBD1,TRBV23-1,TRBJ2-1,TGCGCCAGCAGTCAATTACAGGGGGCTTACAATGAGCAGTTCTTC,CASSQLQGAYNEQFF
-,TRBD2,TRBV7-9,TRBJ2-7,TGTGCCAGCAGCTTTCGTCGGGAGGGTAGCTCCTACGAGCAGTACTTC,CASSFRREGSSYEQYF
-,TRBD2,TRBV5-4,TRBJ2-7,TGTGCCAGCAGCGGCGGACTAGCGTTAACCTACGAGCAGTACTTC,CASSGGLALTYEQYF
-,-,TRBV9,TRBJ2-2,TGTGCCAGCAGCGCCGGGGGGTGGGGACACCAGAACACCGGGGAGCTGTTTTTT,CASSAGGWGHQNTGELFF
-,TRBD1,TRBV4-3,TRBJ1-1,TGCGCCAGCAGCCAAGTCGGACAGGGTGTTGAAGCTTTCTTT,CASSQVGQGVEAFF
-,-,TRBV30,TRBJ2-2,TGTGCCTGGAGTCTTTCTACTGGGAACACCGGGGAGCTGTTTTTT,CAWSLSTGNTGELFF
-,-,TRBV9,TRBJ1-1,TGTGCCAGCAGCGTAGCTACGAGGACACCTGGGACTGAAGCTTTCTTT,CASSVATRTPGTEAFF
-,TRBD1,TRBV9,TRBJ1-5,TGTGCCAGCAGCGTAGGGCCGGACAGGGAGGGCCAGCCCCAGCATTTT,CASSVGPDREGQPQHF
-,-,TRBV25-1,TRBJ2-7,TGTGCCACGGAAGACTATTTCTCCTACGAGCAGTACTTC,CATEDYFSYEQYF
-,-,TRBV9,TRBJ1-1,TGTGCCAGCAGCGTAGCTCAGAGAGCGTACACTGAAGCTTTCTTT,CASSVAQRAYTEAFF
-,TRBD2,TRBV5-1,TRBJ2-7,TGCGCCAGCAGCCGGGGACTAGCGGGAGAGGGGTACGAGCAGTACTTC,CASSRGLAGEGYEQYF
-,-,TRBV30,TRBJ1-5,TGTGCCTGGAGTGTCAGGGCGAGTCAGCCCCAGCATTTT,CAWSVRASQPQHF
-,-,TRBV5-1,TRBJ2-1,TGCGCCAGCAGCCGCCCGACAGCCCACAATGAGCAGTTCTTC,CASSRPTAHNEQFF
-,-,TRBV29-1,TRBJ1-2,TGCAGCGTTGAAGGGCGGGATGGCTACACCTTC,CSVEGRDGYTF
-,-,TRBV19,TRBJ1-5,TGTGCCAGTAGTATTTCTGGCAATCAGCCCCAGCATTTT,CASSISGNQPQHF
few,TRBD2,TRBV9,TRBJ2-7,TGTGCCAGCAGCGTTCTAGCGGGCTTGGCCTACGAGCAGTACTTC,CASSVLAGLAYEQYF
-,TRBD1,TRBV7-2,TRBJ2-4,TGTGCCAGCAGTCTGGGGACAGGGAAAAACATTCAGTACTTC,CASSLGTGKNIQYF